These T cell receptor beta chains were read from a single sample in a study of OX40 agonist ivuxolimab in advanced cancers. TCRdb's table, derived via immunoSEQ multiplex PCR, lists solely in-frame clones and lacks some. The sample consists of tens of thousands of clones, 80% of them appearing once. The source material was CD4+ or CD8+ T cells sorted from blood, sampled in a trial of the OX40 agonist ivuxolimab. These TCRs come from an adult with an advanced solid tumor such as melanoma, head and neck, liver or kidney cancer. Each CDR3 is given with its conserved first and last residue. Each record gives: J gene, V gene, CDR3 protein.

J: TRBJ2-1; V: TRBV5-1; CDR3: CASSLPTSGGEQFF
J: TRBJ2-1; V: TRBV19; CDR3: CASSIQTLAAYNEQFF
J: TRBJ2-5; V: TRBV5-4; CDR3: CASSLVLAGQETQYF
J: TRBJ2-1; V: TRBV7-3; CDR3: CASSRGTSGRHEQFF
J: TRBJ1-1; V: TRBV30; CDR3: CASPGTTTEAFF
J: TRBJ1-5; V: TRBV6-6; CDR3: CASSSTGLGNNQPQHF
J: TRBJ1-4; V: TRBV28; CDR3: CASSSPGQPTNEKLFF
J: TRBJ2-5; V: TRBV4-2; CDR3: CASSPTSVETQYF
J: TRBJ2-6; V: TRBV6-5; CDR3: CASSYSWSGANVLTF
J: TRBJ2-7; V: TRBV21-1; CDR3: CASSKLDSPCSYEQYF
J: TRBJ1-1; V: TRBV18; CDR3: CASSPIPGQLNTEAFF
J: TRBJ2-3; V: TRBV10-3; CDR3: CATGTGGKDTQYF
J: TRBJ1-2; V: TRBV6-5; CDR3: CASAWAGGAEGYTF
J: TRBJ2-5; V: TRBV5-1; CDR3: CASSPGSQETQYF
J: TRBJ2-2; V: TRBV19; CDR3: CASSRRVTGELFF
J: TRBJ1-4; V: TRBV2; CDR3: CASRDGQGRTNEKLFF
J: TRBJ2-7; V: TRBV2; CDR3: CASSSQSNRYEQYF
J: TRBJ2-1; V: TRBV5-1; CDR3: CASGERVSSYNEQFF
J: TRBJ2-7; V: TRBV11-3; CDR3: CASSLVGGSQVEQYF
J: TRBJ2-3; V: TRBV19; CDR3: CASSIRSGRNEDTQYF
J: TRBJ2-2; V: TRBV30; CDR3: CAWSASFGVLFF
J: TRBJ1-5; V: TRBV29-1; CDR3: CSVVFQGTNQPQHF
J: TRBJ1-3; V: TRBV18; CDR3: CASSPGLGSGNTIYF
J: TRBJ1-4; V: TRBV29-1; CDR3: CSVRTTTNEKLFF
J: TRBJ1-1; V: TRBV7-3; CDR3: CASSPGTISNTEAFF
J: TRBJ2-5; V: TRBV28; CDR3: CASTLRQQETQYF
J: TRBJ1-1; V: TRBV6-5; CDR3: CASSYEGDTEAFF
J: TRBJ2-2; V: TRBV6-5; CDR3: CASSSFMNTGELFF
J: TRBJ1-6; V: TRBV11-2; CDR3: CASSFAPAPNSPLHF
J: TRBJ1-2; V: TRBV5-1; CDR3: CASRIQTGNYGYTF
J: TRBJ2-1; V: TRBV5-1; CDR3: CASSHNHEQFF
J: TRBJ2-7; V: TRBV10-3; CDR3: CAIRQGASYEQYF
J: TRBJ2-1; V: TRBV5-1; CDR3: CASSLDSSYNEQFF
J: TRBJ2-7; V: TRBV5-1; CDR3: CASSRGTGSSIFAGVYEQYF
J: TRBJ2-2; V: TRBV2; CDR3: CASTGGRVGSGELFF